A single sample is the source of the 13 T cell receptor beta chains below, sequenced in a study of blood T cells in healthy people across ages. A second PCR of 7 to 11 cycles used a sample-barcoded 5' primer and a J-beta primer mix. TCRdb passed the 5' RACE reads through MiXCR, listing each CDR3 protein once. Altogether 1.5 million to 1.8 million distinct CDR3 sequences are present, approximately 43% being singletons, with the ten largest covering around 4%. Sequences were obtained from blood. Receptors were obtained from a woman aged 18 to 35 in good health.

The chain's CDR3 is CASSFSGYPNYGYTF. The CDR3, as DNA: TGTGCCAGCAGCTTCTCAGGGTACCCTAACTATGGCTACACCTTC. The rearrangement uses TRBV5-5 and TRBJ1-2; tentatively, D is TRBD1 (5 bases). Germline V gene lookup returns CDR1 SGHKS and CDR2 YYEKEE (reference sequence). Trimming cost V 2 bases and J 0 bases, with 11 bases left between them. The CDR3 totals 15 residues.

The V gene is TRBV19, the J gene TRBJ1-1; D perhaps matches TRBD1 (5 bases). V lost 3 bases to trimming and J lost 11 bases, with 13 bases between them. Germline lookup yields CDR1 LNHDA and CDR2 SQIVND (reference sequence). This CDR3 has 12 amino acids. DNA of the CDR3: TGTGCCAGTAGTATTACCCAGGGTGAGGCTTTCTTT. This translates into CASSITQGEAFF.

V and J are TRBV6-6 and TRBJ2-2; possible D gene TRBD2, 5 bases. V lost 5 bases, J lost 5 bases, and 15 bases lay in between. CDR1 is MNHNY, CDR2 SVGAGI, per germline (reference sequence). The CDR3 spans 15 residues. The CDR3 DNA follows: TGTGCCAGCAGTGGCCGGGATCGACTAACCGGGGAGCTGTTTTTT. It yields the protein CASSGRDRLTGELFF.

This clonotype was found many times. The CDR3 bases are TGCAGCGTCGGGCTATTAGCCAAAAACATTCAGTACTTC. Its translation is CSVGLLAKNIQYF. The chain combines TRBV29-1 with TRBJ2-4; no clear D. Germline CDR1 reads SQVTM; CDR2 reads ANQGSEA. This CDR3 is built from 13 residues. V dropped 6 bases and J dropped 0 bases, with 9 bases sitting between them. Complete variable domain (other parts from reference TRBV29-1 and TRBJ2-4): SAVISQKPSRDICQRGTSLTIQCQVDSQVTMMFWYRQQPGQSLTLIATANQGSEATYESGFVIDKFPISRPNLTFSTLTVSNMSPEDSSIYLCSVGLLAKNIQYFGAGTRLSVL.

This clonotype came up a few times. The chain couples TRBV7-9 to TRBJ2-1, with 9 nucleotides matching TRBD1. The CDR3 has 16 amino acids. V lost 5 bases to trimming and J lost 5 bases; unmatched junction nucleotides: 10. Germline CDR1 is SEHNR and CDR2 is FQNEAQ (reference sequence). Here the CDR3 reads CASSRPGQGIDNEQFF. The DNA of the CDR3 is TGTGCCAGCAGCAGGCCGGGACAGGGAATTGACAATGAGCAGTTCTTC.

In its sample, this clonotype was seen a few times. The chain has TRBV9 and TRBJ2-3; TRBD2 might be the D (6 bases). From germline, CDR1 is SGDLS and CDR2 YYNGEE. Trimming pared 0 bases from V and 1 base from J, leaving 12 bases between. The CDR3 spans 16 residues. The CDR3 sequence is CASSVVVSGGTDTQYF. The CDR3 nucleotides are TGTGCCAGCAGCGTAGTGGTATCGGGGGGCACAGATACGCAGTATTTT.

On this clonotype itself: This could be a read error, since a much larger clone is one nucleotide away. The chain is built from TRBV5-1 and TRBJ2-1; TRBD2 agrees at 9 bases. Germline-derived CDR1 and CDR2 are SGHRS and YFSETQ. J lost 10 bases, V lost 4 bases, and 18 bases had no gene match. The CDR3 has 17 amino acids. CDR3 nucleotides: TGCGCCAGCAGCGTCGGCCGAGGTAGCGGGAGTTCACGCGAGCAGTTCTTC. Its translation: CASSVGRGSGSSREQFF.

The V call is TRBV10-3, the J call TRBJ2-5; possibly TRBD1 for D (6 bases). The end of the DNA is better explained by TRBJ2-4, so the J call may be wrong. This CDR3 region has 14 residues. Looked up from germline, CDR1 is ENHRY and CDR2 is SYGVKD. The CDR3 coding sequence is TGTGCCATCAGTGGAAGGACAGACAAAAACATTCAGTACTTC. It translates to CAISGRTDKNIQYF.

There are a few counts of this clonotype. The J gene is TRBJ2-2, the V gene TRBV12-3 or TRBV12-4, with D unclear. The CDR3 is made up of 17 amino acids. V was pared by 2 bases and J by 1 base, with 14 bases between. This chain's CDR3 is CASSLNVVSLNTGELFF. The CDR3 bases are TGTGCCAGCAGTTTAAACGTTGTCAGCTTGAACACCGGGGAGCTGTTTTTT.

V and J are TRBV4-2 and TRBJ2-1; 8 positions match TRBD2. Germline values: CDR1 LGHNA, CDR2 YNFKEQ. V shed 0 bases, J shed 2 bases, and the junction held 3 bases outside the gene matches. This CDR3 has 16 amino acids. The CDR3, as DNA: TGTGCCAGCAGCCAAGAACTAGCGGTGACCTACAATGAGCAGTTCTTC. Its translation: CASSQELAVTYNEQFF.

V and J are TRBV27 and TRBJ2-7; D perhaps matches TRBD1 (6 bases). Germline V gene data show CDR1 as MNHEY and CDR2 as SMNVEV (reference sequence). Trimming left V 5 bases short and J 6 bases short, with 26 bases between. The CDR3 runs to 17 residues. CDR3 DNA: TGTGCCAGCAGTACCTTGACAGGTAGGGCTGAGGGTAGCGAGCAGTACTTC. This encodes CASSTLTGRAEGSEQYF.

The chain links TRBV20-1 to TRBJ2-1, with 8 bases aligning to TRBD2. The CDR3 loop spans 13 amino acids. Germline lookup yields CDR1 DFQATT and CDR2 SNEGSKA (reference sequence). With 5 bases clipped from V and 4 bases from J, the junction kept 4 bases outside the gene matches. The CDR3 region has the DNA TGCAGTGCTCCTAGCGGGTTTTACAATGAGCAGTTCTTC. Amino acids: CSAPSGFYNEQFF.

This clonotype was seen a handful of times. The V and J genes are TRBV7-2 and TRBJ2-7, with D possibly TRBD2 on 6 matching bases. V was trimmed by 1 base and J by 0 bases, leaving 16 bases between them. The CDR3 sequence is 17 residues long. Germline V CDR1 and CDR2: SGHTA, FQGNSA. CDR3 loop: CASSLVPAGQSSYEQYF. The CDR3 DNA is TGTGCCAGCAGCTTAGTTCCAGCGGGCCAGAGCTCCTACGAGCAGTACTTC.